This passage covers 25 T cell receptor beta chains from one sample sequenced in a study of spatial heterogeneity in lung cancer. General observations from the study: In tumors, expanded intratumoral alpha and beta TCR counts tracked mutation counts.

Their antigen targets remain unknown. Time point noted: sample taken at primary tumor resection. TCRdb re-derived calls from the 5' RACE reads in MiXCR, one entry per CDR3 protein. The sample has 5,500 to 7,500 distinct CDR3 sequences; about 14% are singletons. Specimen: lung tumor tissue, collected at surgery. The receptor source for this set is a male donor with early-stage non-small cell lung cancer.

This chain uses TRBV29-1 with TRBJ1-5; D is ambiguous. Trimming removed 0 bases at V and 0 bases at J, with 9 bases between. Germline CDR1 reads SQVTM; CDR2 reads ANQGSEA. The CDR3 covers 15 residues. The CDR3 here is CSVEEFPGSNQPQHF. The CDR3 coding sequence is TGCAGCGTTGAAGAATTCCCGGGTAGCAATCAGCCCCAGCATTTT.

This clonotype was seen more than once but under ten times. The chain has TRBV3-1 and TRBJ1-2; no clear D gene. Deletions cut 1 base from V and 5 bases from J, with 14 bases between. Germline CDR1 LGHDT, CDR2 YNNKEL (reference sequence). The CDR3 extends over 15 amino acids. The CDR3 DNA reads as TGTGCCAGCAGCCAAGGTCCGGGCTGGAAATATGGCTACACCTTC. Encoded protein: CASSQGPGWKYGYTF.

This clonotype is categorized as medium-sized (0.01 to 0.1%). The chain has TRBV2 and TRBJ1-2; no clear D. V lost 0 bases, J lost 3 bases, and 11 bases lay in between. Germline V gene lookup returns CDR1 SNHLY and CDR2 FYNNEI. The CDR3 runs to 15 residues. The CDR3 nucleotides read TGTGCCAGCAGTGAAGCGCTTGCACAGTACTATGGCTACACCTTC. Its protein is CASSEALAQYYGYTF.

This clonotype is labeled as medium-sized. CDR3 protein: CASRDGFRMDGYTF. The CDR3 DNA reads as TGTGCCAGTAGGGATGGCTTCAGGATGGATGGCTACACCTTC. This chain joins TRBV19 and TRBJ1-2; D remains unclear. This CDR3 comprises 14 residues. From germline, CDR1 is LNHDA and CDR2 SQIVND (reference sequence). V gave up 6 bases and J gave up 6 bases, with 17 bases separating them.

This clonotype is classed as medium-sized. The chain uses TRBV20-1 and TRBJ1-2, with a possible D match to TRBD1 (5 bases). The CDR3 is 14 amino acids. Germline loops: CDR1 DFQATT, CDR2 SNEGSKA (reference sequence). Trimming removed 3 bases from V and 4 bases from J, with 15 bases in between. The CDR3 is CSASRDGTVYGYTF. The CDR3 nucleotides are TGCAGTGCTAGTCGGGATGGGACGGTCTATGGCTACACCTTC.

This clonotype was picked up many times. The CDR3 sequence is CASSLDFRSPRYGYTF. The CDR3 DNA reads TGTGCCAGCAGCTTAGATTTCAGGAGTCCGAGATATGGCTACACCTTC. The V call is TRBV7-2, the J call TRBJ1-2, with D hard to call. Germline V gene sequence: CDR1 SGHTA, CDR2 FQGNSA. The CDR3 covers 16 residues. V was shortened by 1 base and J by 5 bases, with 17 bases between the two germline ends.

This clonotype is medium-sized in the sample. The gene calls are TRBV10-2 and TRBJ2-7; perhaps TRBD2 as D (5 bases). This CDR3 is 14 amino acids long. Germline CDR1 is WSHSY and CDR2 is SAAADI. Trimming shortened V by 6 bases and J by 1 base, and 13 bases separated the two germline ends. The CDR3 DNA follows: TGCGCCAGCAGCCCACTAGTAACATCCTACGAGCAGTACTTC. Its protein is CASSPLVTSYEQYF.

This clonotype was observed at least ten times. The gene calls are TRBV6-5 and TRBJ1-2; no definite D call. CDR1 and CDR2 from the germline V gene are MNHEY and SVGAGI. V lost 0 bases, J lost 4 bases, and 15 bases lay in between. This CDR3 is 16 amino acids long. The DNA of the CDR3 is TGTGCCAGCAGTTACTCGCGTCGGTCAGCAAGCTATGGCTACACCTTC. Translation: CASSYSRRSASYGYTF.

The table lists this clonotype with many counts. The chain combines TRBV29-1 with TRBJ1-1; a possible D gene is TRBD1 (6 bases). Germline CDR1 SQVTM, CDR2 ANQGSEA. With 6 bases removed from V and 3 bases from J, the gap between germline ends came to 11 bases. CDR3 length equals 12 residues. The CDR3 region has the DNA TGCAGCGTCGCCACAGGGTACACTGAAGCTTTCTTT. Protein sequence: CSVATGYTEAFF.

This clonotype was counted many times. The chain carries TRBV27 and TRBJ1-5; TRBD1 agrees at 8 bases. Germline CDR1 and CDR2: MNHEY and SMNVEV (reference sequence). The CDR3 runs 14 residues. With 7 bases clipped from V and 7 bases from J, the junction kept 9 bases outside the gene matches. This CDR3 is CASNPGGPGQPQHF. The CDR3 region has the DNA TGTGCCAGCAACCCAGGGGGCCCGGGGCAGCCCCAGCATTTT.

This clonotype showed up many times. The genes are TRBV7-9 and TRBJ1-5; possible D gene TRBD1, 5 bases. The CDR3 totals 15 residues. Trimming removed 2 bases from V and 2 bases from J, with 10 bases in between. Germline CDR1 SEHNR, CDR2 FQNEAQ (reference sequence). The DNA for the CDR3 is TGTGCCAGCAGCTTATCAGGGTTCGGCAATCAGCCCCAGCATTTT. The encoded protein is CASSLSGFGNQPQHF. Combining the CDR3 with reference TRBV7-9 and TRBJ1-5 gives the whole variable domain DTGVSQNPRHKITKRGQNVTFRCDPISEHNRLYWYRQTLGQGPEFLTYFQNEAQLEKSRLLSDRFSAERPKGSFSTLEIQRTEQGDSAMYLCASSLSGFGNQPQHFGDGTRLSIL.

The rearrangement uses TRBV29-1 and TRBJ1-1; D may be TRBD1 (6 bases). The V end lost 5 bases, the J end lost 1 base, and 11 bases lay between the germline ends. The CDR3 is made up of 13 amino acids. Germline CDR1 and CDR2: SQVTM and ANQGSEA. This CDR3 reads CSVPGVPNTEAFF. CDR3 in DNA: TGCAGCGTTCCAGGGGTCCCGAACACTGAAGCTTTCTTT.

This clonotype was seen more than once but under ten times. The chain links TRBV4-1 to TRBJ2-1, with 10 nucleotides matching TRBD1. CDR1 and CDR2 from the germline V gene are MGHRA and YSYEKL. The CDR3 contains 16 residues. The V gene end was trimmed by 2 bases and the J gene end by 5 bases; junction bases not matched to a gene: 6. The DNA for the CDR3 is TGCGCCAGCAGCCAACTGACAGGGGGCGCTGACAATGAGCAGTTCTTC. Encoded protein: CASSQLTGGADNEQFF.

In this sample, this clonotype turned up many times. Written as DNA, the CDR3 is TGCGCCAGCAGCCTGGGGATAGCGATAGATACGCAGTATTTT. It specifies CASSLGIAIDTQYF. The genes are TRBV5-1 and TRBJ2-3; D perhaps matches TRBD2 (5 bases). The CDR3 contains 14 residues. With 4 bases removed from V and 5 bases from J, the gap between germline ends came to 14 bases. Germline V gene sequence: CDR1 SGHRS, CDR2 YFSETQ.

Relative to its sample, this clonotype is medium-sized (0.01 to 0.1%). The chain joins TRBV5-6 to TRBJ1-2; no firm D call. The CDR3 loop spans 12 amino acids. V dropped 7 bases and J dropped 0 bases, with 7 bases sitting between them. CDR1 is SGHDT, CDR2 YYEEEE, per germline. This chain's CDR3 is CASYGTNYGYTF. CDR3 nucleotide sequence: TGTGCCAGCTACGGAACTAACTATGGCTACACCTTC.

Relative to its sample, this clonotype is medium-sized. This chain connects TRBV19 to TRBJ2-5; unclear D gene. The germline V gene encodes CDR1 LNHDA and CDR2 SQIVND (reference sequence). V lost 1 base to trimming and J lost 2 bases, with 5 bases between them. The CDR3 totals 13 residues. The CDR3 region is CASSIGIQETQYF. In nucleotides, the CDR3 is TGTGCCAGTAGTATAGGCATACAAGAGACCCAGTACTTC.

By its share, this clonotype is medium-sized. The V call is TRBV4-3, the J call TRBJ2-2; 11 bases agree with TRBD2. CDR1 is LGHNA and CDR2 is YSLEER in the germline V gene. The CDR3 totals 18 residues. With V trimmed by 0 bases and J by 0 bases, 3 bases remained unmatched. As DNA, the CDR3 is TGCGCCAGCAGCCAAGATCGGACTAGCGGGTCGAACACCGGGGAGCTGTTTTTT. Translated, it gives CASSQDRTSGSNTGELFF.

This clonotype occurred many times. The rearrangement joins TRBV24-1 to TRBJ1-5, with D uncertain. The CDR3 is 14 amino acids. V dropped 6 bases and J dropped 4 bases, with 12 bases sitting between them. CDR1 and CDR2 from the germline V gene are KGHDR and SFDVKD. The CDR3 DNA reads TGTGCCACCAGTCCAGATTCGGGGAATCAGCCCCAGCATTTT. Residues: CATSPDSGNQPQHF.

This clonotype qualifies as medium-sized. The chain joins TRBV2 to TRBJ2-3; D is perhaps TRBD2 (6 bases). This CDR3 is built from 14 residues. V was trimmed by 5 bases and J by 8 bases, leaving 17 bases between them. From germline, CDR1 is SNHLY and CDR2 FYNNEI. The CDR3 DNA reads as TGTGCCAGCAGTTGGAGGGTAGTAGCAGGTACGCAGTATTTT. Translation gives CASSWRVVAGTQYF.

The CDR3 bases are TGTGCCAGCAGCTTAGAGACAGCCTACGAGCAGTACTTC. It yields the protein CASSLETAYEQYF. This rearrangement joins TRBV7-9 to TRBJ2-7, with a possible D match to TRBD1 (5 bases). The CDR3 covers 13 residues. Germline CDR1 SEHNR, CDR2 FQNEAQ (reference sequence). V was shortened by 1 base and J by 2 bases, with 6 bases between the two germline ends.

This clonotype has a handful of counts. V and J are TRBV7-8 and TRBJ1-6; 7 nucleotides match TRBD1. Trimming at V came to 5 bases and at J to 0 bases, leaving 7 bases not matched to a gene. The germline V gene has CDR1 SGHVS and CDR2 FQNEAQ. The CDR3 length is 17 residues. The CDR3: CASSPNRGGSYNSPLHF. As DNA, the CDR3 is TGTGCCAGCAGCCCTAACAGGGGTGGCTCCTATAATTCACCCCTCCACTTT.

This clonotype was found many times. The rearrangement joins TRBV2 to TRBJ2-7; no firm D call. Trimming took off 8 bases at V and 4 bases at J, with 12 bases between the two ends. The length of the CDR3 is 12 residues. CDR1 and CDR2 from the germline V gene are SNHLY and FYNNEI. The CDR3 coding sequence is TGTGCCAGCGGTCTCTCAGGATACGAGCAGTACTTC. Translation: CASGLSGYEQYF. Full variable domain (rest looked up from reference TRBV2 and TRBJ2-7): EPEVTQTPSHQVTQMGQEVILRCVPISNHLYFYWYRQILGQKVEFLVSFYNNEISEKSEIFDDQFSVERPDGSNFTLKIRSTKLEDSAMYFCASGLSGYEQYFGPGTRLTVT.

In this sample, this clonotype is medium-sized. V is TRBV18 and J is TRBJ1-1, with no clear D. V shed 2 bases and J shed 2 bases, with 3 bases lying between them. CDR1 and CDR2 (germline): KGHSH, LQKENI. The CDR3 runs 12 residues. CDR3 coding DNA: TGTGCCAGCTCACCAGGCAACACTGAAGCTTTCTTT. It yields the protein CASSPGNTEAFF.

This clonotype has ten or more counts. The V call is TRBV20-1, the J call TRBJ2-6; D not resolved. Per germline, CDR1 DFQATT and CDR2 SNEGSKA (reference sequence). CDR3 length equals 12 residues. Trimming pared 5 bases from V and 3 bases from J, leaving 5 bases between. Here the CDR3 reads CSAASGANVLTF. In DNA form, the CDR3 reads TGCAGTGCTGCTAGTGGGGCCAACGTCCTGACTTTC.

This clonotype was observed at least ten times. The V and J genes are TRBV11-3 and TRBJ2-1; 9 bases map to TRBD2. Germline trimming cut 4 bases from V and 5 bases from J; bases unmatched to any gene: 12. CDR1 SGHNT and CDR2 YENEEA come from the germline V gene. The CDR3 runs 17 residues. CDR3 residues: CASSSRGSGRAHNEQFF. CDR3 bases: TGTGCCAGCAGCTCCCGGGGTAGCGGGAGAGCTCACAATGAGCAGTTCTTC.